This T cell receptor beta chain was sequenced for a study of shared clonotypes between healthy human individuals. Study background: A donor's plate count was three for CD4 naive and three for CD4 memory; CD8 naive had two and CD8 memory one.

CD45RO negativity and positive selection for CCR7 defined naive CD8 cells, a population that excluded terminally differentiated effector memory CD45RA+ cells. Profiling relied on immunoSEQ multiplex PCR, and the TCRdb table lists in-frame clones only, not all of them. The sample includes around 1,900,000 clones, 93% of them seen just once. CDR3 length equals 14 residues. Trimming removed 7 bases from V and 1 base from J, with 11 bases in between. Germline-derived CDR1 and CDR2 are SGHVS and FQNEAQ. Sequenced sample: naive CD8+ T cells from PBMCs. The gene calls are TRBV7-8 and TRBJ2-1; maybe TRBD1 (7 bases). The sequence was obtained from a man between 18 and 29 years old in good health. Some clones in this sample may be carry-over from other donors' samples. The chain's CDR3 is CASNAGQSYNEQFF. CDR3 DNA: TGTGCCAGCAACGCGGGACAGTCCTACAATGAGCAGTTCTTC.